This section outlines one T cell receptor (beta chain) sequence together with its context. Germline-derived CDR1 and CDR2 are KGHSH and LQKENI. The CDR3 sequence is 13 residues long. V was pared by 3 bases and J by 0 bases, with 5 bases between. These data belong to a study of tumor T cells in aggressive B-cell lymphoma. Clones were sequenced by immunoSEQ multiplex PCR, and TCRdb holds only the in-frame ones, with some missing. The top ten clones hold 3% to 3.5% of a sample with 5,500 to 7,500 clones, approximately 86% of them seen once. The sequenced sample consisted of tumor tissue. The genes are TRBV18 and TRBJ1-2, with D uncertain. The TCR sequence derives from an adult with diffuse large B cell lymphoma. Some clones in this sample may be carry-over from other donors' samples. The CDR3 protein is CASSPGSNYGYTF. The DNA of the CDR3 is TGTGCCAGCTCACCCGGGTCTAACTATGGCTACACCTTC.